The rows below give T cell receptor beta chains drawn from one sample of a study of T cells after yellow fever vaccination. TCRdb re-called the 5' RACE reads with MiXCR, one entry per CDR3 protein. This table holds approximately 580,000 distinct CDR3 sequences, about 17% found once. Here the sequenced sample was PBMCs, taken 5 days after the first yellow fever vaccination. All receptors derive from a man younger than 30 who received the YFV17D yellow fever vaccine. CDR3s include the opening cysteine and the closing phenylalanine or tryptophan. The D gene is left open where the match is weak. Clone size is stated in some rows and not others, as once, few, many or a class when expanded.

13 TRBJ2-5 - - TRBV5-4 TGTGCCAGCAGCGCTGACTGGCAAGAGACCCAGTACTTC CASSADWQETQYF
13 TRBJ2-3 - - TRBV27 TGTGCCAGCAGTCCGACCGACAGCGGTACGCAGTATTTT CASSPTDSGTQYF
16 TRBJ1-2 - many TRBV12-3/TRBV12-4 TGTGCCAGCAGTTTAGCTTTATTACAACTATATGGAGGCTACACCTTC CASSLALLQLYGGYTF
14 TRBJ1-2 TRBD1 - TRBV3-1 TGTGCCAGCAGCTTCGACAGGGGGATATCGGGCTACACCTTC CASSFDRGISGYTF
12 TRBJ2-3 - - TRBV7-2 TGTGCCGGCCAAAGCGGTGCAGATACGCAGTATTTT CAGQSGADTQYF
18 TRBJ1-5 TRBD1 - TRBV7-3 TGTGCCAGCAGCTTAAACCTGGGGGGGACAGCGGACAATCAGCCCCAGCATTTT CASSLNLGGTADNQPQHF
15 TRBJ2-4 - - TRBV7-2 TGTGCCAGCAGCGTTTTTCTCTCAGCCAAAAACATTCAGTACTTC CASSVFLSAKNIQYF
12 TRBJ2-4 - few TRBV2 TGTGCCAGCAGTGATCCGAGCGCCATTCAGTACTTC CASSDPSAIQYF
13 TRBJ1-2 - many TRBV5-1 TGCGCCAGCAGCTTGCAAGGAAACTATGGCTACACCTTC CASSLQGNYGYTF
13 TRBJ1-2 TRBD1 few TRBV20-1 TGCAGTGCTCCCCCGGACAGGAACTATGGCTACACCTTC CSAPPDRNYGYTF
14 TRBJ1-2 TRBD1 few TRBV15 TGTGCCACCAGCAGAGCCGACAGGGGCGAAGGCTACACCTTC CATSRADRGEGYTF
16 TRBJ2-7 - - TRBV12-3/TRBV12-4 TGTGCCAGCAGCCCGCGTAGTCGCGGGTACTCCTACGAGCAGTACTTC CASSPRSRGYSYEQYF
14 TRBJ1-2 - - TRBV5-1 TGCGCCAGCAGCCAGTGGGACGGGAACTATGGCTACACCTTC CASSQWDGNYGYTF
14 TRBJ2-4 - - TRBV6-2/TRBV6-3 TGTGCCAGCAGGACCATGTTAGCCAAAAACATTCAGTACTTC CASRTMLAKNIQYF
13 TRBJ2-3 - few TRBV7-9 TGTGCCAGCAGCGGGGCGGGGAGGCCTACGCAGTATTTT CASSGAGRPTQYF
17 TRBJ1-5 - few TRBV5-6 TGTGCCAGCAGCTTGGCGTCGGGACACGGGAACAATCAGCCCCAGCATTTT CASSLASGHGNNQPQHF
14 TRBJ2-2 TRBD2 few TRBV9 TGTGCCAGCAGCAGAGAGGGAGGGCCCGGGGAGCTGTTTTTT CASSREGGPGELFF
14 TRBJ2-1 TRBD2 - TRBV6-1 TGTGCCAGCACCTCGGGCGGGGGGCGGCGTGAGCAGTTCTTC CASTSGGGRREQFF
14 TRBJ1-3 - few TRBV29-1 TGCAGCGTTGAAGGTGCAGCCGCCGGAAACACCATATATTTT CSVEGAAAGNTIYF
17 TRBJ1-1 - - TRBV12-3/TRBV12-4 TGTGCCAGCAGTTCAGGGACAACGGGCTTTATGAACACTGAAGCTTTCTTT CASSSGTTGFMNTEAFF
14 TRBJ2-7 TRBD1 - TRBV20-1 TGCAGTGCTAGAGATGGGACAGGGGTATCCGAGCAGTACTTC CSARDGTGVSEQYF
13 TRBJ2-5 - - TRBV7-2 TGTGCCAGCAGCCCTAGACACAAAGAGACCCAGTACTTC CASSPRHKETQYF
15 TRBJ2-3 TRBD2 many TRBV7-2 TGTGCCAGCAGCTTAGCCGGGGGGAGGGCAGATACGCAGTATTTT CASSLAGGRADTQYF
14 TRBJ2-2 - - TRBV14 TGTGCCAGCAGCGGGCTCCGGGGCACCGGGGAGCTGTTTTTT CASSGLRGTGELFF
16 TRBJ2-3 - few TRBV4-2 TGTGCCAGCAGCCAAGCGTGGCAGGGATTAGCAGATACGCAGTATTTT CASSQAWQGLADTQYF
13 TRBJ2-7 - few TRBV9 TGTGCCAGCAGCGTAGGACATTTCTACGAGCAGTACTTC CASSVGHFYEQYF
13 TRBJ1-1 - - TRBV20-1 TGCAGTGCCAGGGTAGGGACGAACACTGAAGCTTTCTTT CSARVGTNTEAFF
15 TRBJ2-6 - - TRBV2 TGTGCCAGCAGAACGACAGTGGCTGGGGCCAACGTCCTGACTTTC CASRTTVAGANVLTF
15 TRBJ1-1 - - TRBV27 TGTGCCAGCAGCCCCCCCGCCGCATTTATAACTGAAGCTTTCTTT CASSPPAAFITEAFF
17 TRBJ2-3 TRBD2 few TRBV27 TGTGCCAGCCCGCCTTTCGGGGAGCGGGGGAGCACAGATACGCAGTATTTT CASPPFGERGSTDTQYF
14 TRBJ2-6 - - TRBV2 TGTGCCAGAACGGACTTCTCTGGGGCCAACGTCCTGACTTTC CARTDFSGANVLTF
15 TRBJ2-5 - - TRBV9 TGTGCCAGCAGCGTAGGGGGGGCTGGTGGGGAGACCCAGTACTTC CASSVGGAGGETQYF
16 TRBJ2-5 - - TRBV19 TGTGCCAGTAGTATACAGGGGCTCCAGTCTCAAGAGACCCAGTACTTC CASSIQGLQSQETQYF
10 TRBJ2-3 - - TRBV20-1 TGCAGTGCCCACTGGGATACGCAGTATTTT CSAHWDTQYF
14 TRBJ2-7 - - TRBV9 TGTGCCAGCAGCGTAGCGGAACTAGCATACGAGCAGTACTTC CASSVAELAYEQYF
20 TRBJ2-7 - few TRBV5-1 TGCGCCAGCAGCTTGGGCCCCCCGGGACGTGACCTGAGGAGCAATTACGAGCAGTACTTC CASSLGPPGRDLRSNYEQYF
15 TRBJ1-3 - - TRBV7-8 TGTGCCAGCAGCTTATCCACACTGTACCGCGCAACCATATATTTT CASSLSTLYRATIYF
14 TRBJ2-1 - few TRBV20-1 TGCAGTGCTAGAGATCCCTTAGTTAAAAATGAGCAGTTCTTC CSARDPLVKNEQFF
15 TRBJ2-5 - - TRBV20-1 TGCAGTGCCCCCTCCGGGTCAGATTCCCAAGAGACCCAGTACTTC CSAPSGSDSQETQYF
16 TRBJ2-3 - few TRBV28 TGTGCCAGCAGCCTACCCTGGCAGGAACGCACAGATACGCAGTATTTT CASSLPWQERTDTQYF